The 21 T cell receptor beta chains presented below share a single source sample, sequenced in a study of blood T cell repertoires in COVID-19. The data were produced by immunoSEQ multiplex PCR, yet TCRdb's version contains in-frame clones alone and is incomplete. The top ten hold 18% of the sample, which has 150,000 to 200,000 clones, roughly nine tenths seen once. Sequenced: peripheral blood. These receptors came from a man aged 55 to 70 with active or convalescent COVID-19.

V is TRBV5-1 and J is TRBJ2-5, with D perhaps TRBD1 (6 bases). Germline V gene lookup returns CDR1 SGHRS and CDR2 YFSETQ. The V gene lost 0 bases and the J gene lost 2 bases, with 8 bases spanning the gap. There are 14 residues in the CDR3. CDR3 bases: TGCGCCAGCAGCTTGGCCGGACAGCAAGAGACCCAGTACTTC. Its translation is CASSLAGQQETQYF.

This chain connects TRBV7-2 to TRBJ2-3; 10 bases are a match to TRBD2. V gave up 1 base and J gave up 6 bases; unmatched junction bases: 4. CDR1 SGHTA and CDR2 FQGNSA come from the germline V gene. CDR3 length equals 15 residues. CDR3 protein: CASSLVSGGTDTQYF. The CDR3 coding sequence is TGTGCCAGCAGCTTAGTTAGCGGGGGGACGGATACGCAGTATTTT.

This clone has more than one count but fewer than ten. The rearrangement uses TRBV3-1 (or the pseudogene TRBV3-2) and TRBJ1-3; D is ambiguous. CDR3 length: 17 residues. Germline CDR1 LGHDT, CDR2 YNNKEL (reference sequence). V shed 1 base and J shed 0 bases, with 13 bases lying between them. This CDR3 reads CASSQGSGFLSGNTIYF. The DNA for the CDR3 is TGTGCCAGCAGCCAAGGGTCAGGATTTCTCTCTGGAAACACCATATATTTT.

The V call is TRBV20-1, the J call TRBJ2-7, with a tentative D call TRBD2 (6 bases). Germline assignment: CDR1 DFQATT and CDR2 SNEGSKA (reference sequence). V was trimmed by 3 bases and J by 0 bases, leaving 21 bases between them. The CDR3 has 17 amino acids. The CDR3 is CSASVPSANHNSYEQYF. In DNA form, the CDR3 reads TGCAGTGCTAGTGTGCCTAGCGCGAACCATAACTCCTACGAGCAGTACTTC.

The rearrangement joins TRBV6-4 to TRBJ1-1; tentatively, D is TRBD1 (6 bases). The CDR3 length is 15 residues. The germline V gene encodes CDR1 MRHNA and CDR2 SNTAGT. The V end lost 5 bases, the J end lost 4 bases, and 17 bases lay between the germline ends. CDR3: CASSRDRQGLTEAFF. The CDR3 DNA sequence: TGTGCCAGCAGTAGAGACAGGCAGGGTCTCACTGAAGCTTTCTTT.

As DNA, the CDR3 is TGTGCCAGCAGTGACTTACAGGGGGCTCTTAACTATGGCTACACCTTC. Translated: CASSDLQGALNYGYTF. The chain uses TRBV6-1 and TRBJ1-2; 9 nucleotides align to TRBD1. V dropped 3 bases and J dropped 1; count of bases not matched to a gene: 6. The CDR3 consists of 16 residues. Germline assignment: CDR1 MNHNS and CDR2 SASEGT.

This chain uses TRBV18 with TRBJ2-7; possible D gene TRBD2, 5 bases. In germline, CDR1 is KGHSH, CDR2 LQKENI. This CDR3 has 11 amino acids. The V end lost 1 base, the J end lost 7 bases, and 5 bases lay between the germline ends. This CDR3 reads CASSPRGEQYF. CDR3 in DNA: TGTGCCAGCTCACCACGAGGGGAGCAGTACTTC.

The CDR3 DNA reads TGTGCCAGCAGCGGACAGGGTAATTCACCCCTCCACTTT. This sequence encodes CASSGQGNSPLHF. The chain uses TRBV3-1 (or the pseudogene TRBV3-2) and TRBJ1-6; 8 bases line up with TRBD1. Germline CDR1 LGHDT, CDR2 YNNKEL (reference sequence). The ends lost 5 bases at V and 6 bases at J; junction bases unmatched: 0. This CDR3 has 13 amino acids.

The J gene is TRBJ2-7, the V gene TRBV6-5, with 7 bases fitting TRBD1. Trimming took 0 bases from V and 2 from J; bases not matched to a gene: 4. Germline CDR1 is MNHEY and CDR2 is SVGAGI. The CDR3 extends over 15 amino acids. Written as DNA, the CDR3 is TGTGCCAGCAGTTACTCGATGCAGGGGGCCTACGAGCAGTACTTC. This sequence encodes CASSYSMQGAYEQYF.

The gene calls are TRBV3-1 (or the pseudogene TRBV3-2) and TRBJ1-1, with 7 bases that match TRBD1. The CDR3 is 14 residues long. Germline CDR1 reads LGHDT; CDR2 reads YNNKEL (reference sequence). V lost 4 bases to trimming and J lost 6 bases; unmatched junction nucleotides: 8. The CDR3 DNA sequence: TGTGCCAGCAGCCTAAACTACAGGGGCTCTGAAGCTTTCTTT. Amino acid sequence: CASSLNYRGSEAFF.

The chain is built from TRBV6-5 and TRBJ1-2, with D maybe TRBD1 (5 bases). Germline V CDR1 and CDR2: MNHEY, SVGAGI. This CDR3 comprises 16 residues. V lost 3 bases and J 2 bases, leaving 16 bases between the germline ends. This CDR3 is CASSYFQGVGNYGYTF. CDR3 coding DNA: TGTGCCAGCAGTTATTTCCAGGGCGTCGGAAACTATGGCTACACCTTC.

This chain uses TRBV10-3 with TRBJ1-5; the D is unclear. The V end lost 1 base, the J end lost 3 bases, and 7 bases lay between the germline ends. Germline values: CDR1 ENHRY, CDR2 SYGVKD. The CDR3 runs 14 residues. The CDR3 is CAISEYGPNQPQHF. Here the CDR3 DNA reads TGTGCCATCAGTGAGTACGGTCCCAATCAGCCCCAGCATTTT.

The J gene is TRBJ2-2, the V gene TRBV5-1; TRBD2 matches 11 bases. V dropped 3 bases and J dropped 6; count of bases not matched to a gene: 7. CDR3 size: 16 residues. CDR1 and CDR2 (germline): SGHRS, YFSETQ. The CDR3 nucleotides read TGCGCCAGCAGCTCGGAACTAGCGGGAGTGTCCGGGGAGCTGTTTTTT. It yields the protein CASSSELAGVSGELFF.

The V and J genes are TRBV19 and TRBJ1-5; the D gene is possibly TRBD1 (5 bases). CDR3 length equals 16 residues. The germline V gene has CDR1 LNHDA and CDR2 SQIVND (reference sequence). The germline V and J ends were trimmed by 4 bases and 3 bases, with 16 bases remaining between them. The CDR3 coding sequence is TGTGCCAGTAGTAACCAGGGTAGGGGATACAATCAGCCCCAGCATTTT. Encoded protein: CASSNQGRGYNQPQHF.

V gene TRBV27 combines with J gene TRBJ1-2; D is perhaps TRBD1 (6 bases). Germline V gives CDR1 MNHEY, CDR2 SMNVEV (reference sequence). Trimming took 6 bases from V and 7 from J, leaving 15 bases between them. This CDR3 is built from 13 residues. In nucleotides, the CDR3 is TGTGCCAGCAGACTTCAGGGGCTGGGTGGCTACACCTTC. It codes for CASRLQGLGGYTF.

The CDR3 reads CASSYSTGGETQYF. CDR3 DNA sequence: TGTGCCAGCAGTTACTCGACAGGTGGGGAGACCCAGTACTTC. V is TRBV6-6 and J is TRBJ2-5, with D possibly matching TRBD1 (6 bases). The length of the CDR3 is 14 residues. V lost 0 bases to trimming and J lost 5 bases, with 10 bases between them. Germline V lookup: CDR1 MNHNY, CDR2 SVGAGI (reference sequence).

This sequence joins TRBV3-1 (or the pseudogene TRBV3-2) and TRBJ2-2; 10 nucleotides line up with TRBD2. The germline gives CDR1 LGHDT, CDR2 YNNKEL (reference sequence). The J segment lost 7 bases and the V segment lost 3 bases, leaving 8 bases of the junction unmatched. There are 16 residues in the CDR3. Here the CDR3 DNA reads TGTGCCAGCAGCCAGGAAACTAGCGGGAAGGGCGGGGAGCTGTTTTTT. It codes for CASSQETSGKGGELFF.

The chain recombines TRBV10-3 with TRBJ1-1; D unresolved. V was trimmed by 7 bases and J by 0 bases, leaving 9 bases between them. The germline gives CDR1 ENHRY, CDR2 SYGVKD. The length of the CDR3 is 13 residues. As DNA, the CDR3 is TGTGCCATCAATTTCTCCCTGAACACTGAAGCTTTCTTT. Encoded protein: CAINFSLNTEAFF.

The genes are TRBV27 and TRBJ1-6; D is perhaps TRBD1 (6 bases). Germline V lookup: CDR1 MNHEY, CDR2 SMNVEV (reference sequence). The V end lost 7 bases, the J end lost 8 bases, and 18 bases lay between the germline ends. The CDR3 consists of 15 residues. The CDR3, as DNA: TGTGCCAGCACCCGGACAGCCTGGACATATTCACCCCTCCACTTT. Translated, it gives CASTRTAWTYSPLHF.

The chain has TRBV10-1 and TRBJ2-2; 8 nucleotides agree with TRBD1. V trimming: 0 bases; J trimming: 4 bases; junction bases outside the gene matches: 7. The CDR3 length is 17 residues. Looked up from germline, CDR1 is WNHNN and CDR2 is SYGVQD (reference sequence). Here the CDR3 DNA reads TGCGCCAGCAGTGAGTCGTTTGGCAGGGGGCTCACCGGGGAGCTGTTTTTT. Translating it yields CASSESFGRGLTGELFF.

This chain uses TRBV7-6 with TRBJ2-1, with 9 nucleotides matching TRBD2. The CDR3 has 15 amino acids. Trimming cost V 3 bases and J 8 bases; bases outside gene matches: 8. Per germline, CDR1 SGHVS and CDR2 FNYEAQ. CDR3 residues: CASSLGLAQGDEQFF. Written as DNA, the CDR3 is TGTGCCAGCAGCTTGGGACTAGCTCAGGGGGATGAGCAGTTCTTC.